This entry features one T cell receptor (beta chain) sequence. These data come from a study of T cells expressing NK-cell markers. Study-wide background: Eight donors were sequenced, seven testing HCMV-seropositive and one testing seronegative.

CDR1 is SQVTM, CDR2 ANQGSEA, per germline. The CDR3 is 11 amino acids. UMIs accompanied the 5'RACE template switching by which TCR beta cDNA was made. Following a re-call of the 5' RACE reads, TCRdb has one entry per CDR3 protein and lacks DNA. In total, the table holds around 470,000 distinct CDR3 sequences. V and J are TRBV29-1 and TRBJ2-5; the TCRdb D gene call, TRBD2, has no DNA to confirm it. Sequencing was carried out using blood T cells: a sorted CD56 or NKG2C T cell subset, CD4+ or CD8+ T cells, or bulk PBMC T cells (not recorded which). This receptor was obtained from a woman aged 45-65 years in good health. The CDR3 protein is CSGTSEETQYF. Variable domain in full (rest from reference TRBV29-1 and TRBJ2-5): SAVISQKPSRDICQRGTSLTIQCQVDSQVTMMFWYRQQPGQSLTLIATANQGSEATYESGFVIDKFPISRPNLTFSTLTVSNMSPEDSSIYLCSGTSEETQYFGPGTRLLVL.